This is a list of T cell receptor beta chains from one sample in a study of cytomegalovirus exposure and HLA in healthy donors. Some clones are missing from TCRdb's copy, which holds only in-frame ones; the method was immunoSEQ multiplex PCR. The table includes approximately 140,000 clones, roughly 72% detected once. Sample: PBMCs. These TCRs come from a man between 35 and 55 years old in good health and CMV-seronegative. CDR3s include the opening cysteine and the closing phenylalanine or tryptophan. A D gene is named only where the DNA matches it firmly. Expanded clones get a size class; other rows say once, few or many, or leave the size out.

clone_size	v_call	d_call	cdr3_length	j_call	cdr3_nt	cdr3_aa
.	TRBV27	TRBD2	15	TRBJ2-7	TGTGCCAGCAGTTCGGGACTAGCGGGAGTCTACGAGCAGTACTTC	CASSSGLAGVYEQYF
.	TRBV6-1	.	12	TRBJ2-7	TGTGCCAGCAGTGACAGGGAATACGAGCAGTACTTC	CASSDREYEQYF
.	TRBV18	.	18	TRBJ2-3	TGTGCCAGCTCACCTTGGGGCGACCCGGGGGACCCCACAGATACGCAGTATTTT	CASSPWGDPGDPTDTQYF
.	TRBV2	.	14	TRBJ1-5	TGTGCCAGCAGTGGAGGGATTAGCAATCAGCCCCAGCATTTT	CASSGGISNQPQHF
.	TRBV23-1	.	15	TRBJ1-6	TGCGCCAGCAGTCATGACGGACAGTACGATTCACCCCTCCACTTT	CASSHDGQYDSPLHF
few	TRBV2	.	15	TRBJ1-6	TGTGCCAGCAGTGAAAGGGGCTTGGGCGATTCACCCCTCCACTTT	CASSERGLGDSPLHF
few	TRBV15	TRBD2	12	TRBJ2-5	TGTGCCACCAGCGGGGAGGGTAGGCGGCAGTACTTC	CATSGEGRRQYF
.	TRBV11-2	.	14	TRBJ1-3	TGTGCCAGCAGCTTAGAGAGGGCTGGAAACACCATATATTTT	CASSLERAGNTIYF
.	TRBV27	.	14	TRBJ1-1	TGTGCCAGCGCTTTTAGGAACATCCCGGGTGAAGCTTTCTTT	CASAFRNIPGEAFF
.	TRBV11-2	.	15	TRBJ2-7	TGTGCCAGCAGCCCTACCGGGACTTGGGCCTACGAGCAGTACTTC	CASSPTGTWAYEQYF
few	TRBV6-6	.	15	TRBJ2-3	TGTGCCAGCAGGCGAGGAGGGCCTCGCACAGATACGCAGTATTTT	CASRRGGPRTDTQYF
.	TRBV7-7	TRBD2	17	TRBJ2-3	TGTGCCAGCAGCTTAGATGGCGGGGGTCCTAGCACAGATACGCAGTATTTT	CASSLDGGGPSTDTQYF
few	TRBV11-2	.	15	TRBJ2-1	TGTGCCAGCAGCTTAGCGGGGGGCCTCAACAATGAGCAGTTCTTC	CASSLAGGLNNEQFF
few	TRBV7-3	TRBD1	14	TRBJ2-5	TGTGCCAGCAGCTTCACAGGGGGCGAGGAGGCCCAGTACTTC	CASSFTGGEEAQYF